These 12 T cell receptor beta chains came from one sample sequenced in a study of response to subunit inactivated influenza vaccine. TCRdb passed the RT-PCR reads through MiXCR, listing each CDR3 protein once. This sample has about 650,000 distinct CDR3 sequences, with 11% to 15% found just once. This material consisted of PBMCs from blood, taken less than 15 days before vaccination. The receptors originated from a man aged 50 or older who received an inactivated influenza vaccine.

This clonotype was picked up a small number of times. The chain has TRBV11-2 and TRBJ1-3; D possibly corresponds to TRBD1 (6 bases). Looked up from germline, CDR1 is SGHAT and CDR2 is FQNNGV. Trimming shortened V by 1 base and J by 2 bases, and 6 bases separated the two germline ends. The CDR3 contains 14 residues. The DNA for the CDR3 is TGTGCCAGCAGCTTAGGGGGGCCTGGAAACACCATATATTTT. This encodes CASSLGGPGNTIYF.

In this sample, this clonotype turned up a few times. The V and J genes are TRBV15 and TRBJ2-1; D might be TRBD1 (6 bases). The V end lost 3 bases, the J end lost 7 bases, and 16 bases lay between the germline ends. This CDR3 is 15 amino acids long. Germline V gene data show CDR1 as LNHNV and CDR2 as YYDKDF (reference sequence). The chain's CDR3 is CATSRDKLRGNEQFF. CDR3 bases: TGTGCCACCAGCAGGGACAAATTGAGGGGGAATGAGCAGTTCTTC.

This clonotype has only a few counts. This chain uses TRBV2 with TRBJ2-7; 8 bases fit TRBD1. Trimming removed 7 bases from V and 4 bases from J; junction bases left unmatched: 6. This CDR3 spans 13 amino acids. In germline, CDR1 is SNHLY, CDR2 FYNNEI. The CDR3 coding sequence is TGTGCCAGCATAGACAGGGGAAAGTACGAGCAGTACTTC. It encodes CASIDRGKYEQYF. Full variable domain (outside the CDR3, taken from reference TRBV2 and TRBJ2-7): EPEVTQTPSHQVTQMGQEVILRCVPISNHLYFYWYRQILGQKVEFLVSFYNNEISEKSEIFDDQFSVERPDGSNFTLKIRSTKLEDSAMYFCASIDRGKYEQYFGPGTRLTVT.

A few counts support this clonotype. The CDR3 here is CCCLVGSQYEQYF. The CDR3 nucleotides are TGTTGCTGCCTGGTCGGGTCGCAGTACGAGCAGTACTTC. The rearrangement links TRBV10-3 to TRBJ2-7; D is uncertain. The CDR3 runs 13 residues. From germline, CDR1 is ENHRY and CDR2 SYGVKD.

This clonotype was seen ten or more times. The rearrangement uses TRBV7-8 and TRBJ2-5; tentatively, D is TRBD1 (5 bases). Per germline, CDR1 SGHVS and CDR2 FQNEAQ. The V end lost 8 bases, the J end lost 0 bases, and 16 bases lay between the germline ends. The CDR3 spans 15 residues. The CDR3 nucleotides read TGTGCCAGCGGCCAGGACCGACAGAACCAAGAGACCCAGTACTTC. This encodes CASGQDRQNQETQYF.

This clonotype was seen at least ten times. This chain joins TRBV12-3 or TRBV12-4 and TRBJ1-3; D call uncertain. The CDR3 totals 13 residues. The V and J ends lost 6 bases and 4 bases respectively, with 10 bases between them. CDR3 region: CASSPSPGNTIYF. CDR3 nucleotides: TGTGCCAGCAGCCCCTCTCCCGGAAACACCATATATTTT.

J is TRBJ2-3 and V is TRBV18; either TRBD1 or TRBD2 may fit D (6 bases each). Per the germline V gene, CDR1 is KGHSH and CDR2 is LQKENI. V dropped 3 bases and J dropped 7 bases, with 14 bases sitting between them. There are 14 residues in the CDR3. The chain's CDR3 is CASSPATGANTQYF. For the CDR3, the DNA is TGTGCCAGCTCACCCGCCACGGGGGCAAATACGCAGTATTTT.

This sequence joins TRBV5-1 and TRBJ2-1, with D perhaps matching TRBD2 (6 bases). Trimming pared 7 bases from V and 9 bases from J, leaving 14 bases between. The CDR3 has 12 residues. In germline, CDR1 is SGHRS, CDR2 YFSETQ. The CDR3, as DNA: TGCGCCAGCCGACCCGGGGGAGGTGAGCAGTTCTTC. As protein: CASRPGGGEQFF. Combining the CDR3 with reference TRBV5-1 and TRBJ2-1 gives the whole variable domain KAGVTQTPRYLIKTRGQQVTLSCSPISGHRSVSWYQQTPGQGLQFLFEYFSETQRNKGNFPGRFSGRQFSNSRSEMNVSTLELGDSALYLCASRPGGGEQFFGPGTRLTVL.

The chain combines TRBV6-5 with TRBJ1-6, with D unresolved. The CDR3 totals 14 residues. Trimming shortened V by 4 bases and J by 7 bases, and 11 bases separated the two germline ends. Germline assignment: CDR1 MNHEY and CDR2 SVGAGI. CDR3: CASSLGEKNSPLHF. The DNA for the CDR3 is TGTGCCAGCAGTTTGGGCGAAAAAAATTCACCCCTCCACTTT.

The chain uses TRBV5-1 and TRBJ1-3, with D uncertain. The germline gives CDR1 SGHRS, CDR2 YFSETQ. Deletions cut 0 bases from V and 2 bases from J, with 6 bases between. The CDR3 loop spans 14 amino acids. The CDR3 region is CASSLALAGNTIYF. In DNA form, the CDR3 reads TGCGCCAGCAGCTTGGCATTGGCTGGAAACACCATATATTTT.

The chain is built from TRBV30 and TRBJ2-5; perhaps D is TRBD1 or TRBD2 (5 bases each). Germline CDR1 and CDR2: GTSNPN and SVGIG (reference sequence). Trimming left V 5 bases short and J 6 bases short, with 16 bases between. CDR3 length: 13 amino acids. The CDR3 loop reads CAWGRDPSQTQYF. The CDR3, as DNA: TGTGCCTGGGGCCGGGACCCAAGTCAGACCCAGTACTTC.

This clonotype was observed a handful of times. J is TRBJ2-1 and V is TRBV28; 12 nucleotides agree with TRBD2. Germline V gene lookup returns CDR1 MDHEN and CDR2 SYDVKM. The J segment lost 9 bases and the V segment lost 3 bases, leaving 15 bases of the junction unmatched. The CDR3 loop spans 18 amino acids. The CDR3 DNA follows: TGTGCCAGCAGTTTGAGACTAGCGGGAGATTTGGTTTTGGGTGAGCAGTTCTTC. Translation gives CASSLRLAGDLVLGEQFF.